This is a list of T cell receptor beta chains from one sample in a study of blood T cells in healthy people across ages. TCRdb called the 5' RACE reads again in MiXCR, with one record for every CDR3 protein. This sample yields hundreds of thousands of distinct CDR3 sequences, of which around 50% are seen a single time; about 13% belongs to the top ten. The sample comprised blood. All receptors come from an elderly woman in good health. Each CDR3 is given with its conserved first and last residue. The D gene is left open where the match is weak. Some rows mark clone size as missing; the rest say once, few, many or name a class of expanded clone.

TRBV28,TRBJ2-7,many,.,CASNLSGAPGEQYF,TGTGCCAGCAACCTTTCCGGGGCCCCGGGCGAGCAGTACTTC
TRBV13,TRBJ2-1,few,.,CASSQNRAYNEQFF,TGTGCCAGCAGCCAGAACAGGGCCTACAATGAGCAGTTCTTC
TRBV6-6,TRBJ2-5,.,.,CASRRPTLGETQYF,TGTGCCAGCAGACGACCGACCCTGGGAGAGACCCAGTACTTC
TRBV15,TRBJ2-5,.,.,CATSRDPQGHGEQYF,TGTGCCACCAGCAGAGATCCACAGGGCCACGGCGAACAGTACTTC
TRBV7-2,TRBJ2-5,.,.,CASSLRVWQQETQYF,TGTGCCAGCAGCTTAAGAGTTTGGCAGCAAGAGACCCAGTACTTC
TRBV29-1,TRBJ2-7,many,.,CSVGRSYEQYF,TGCAGCGTAGGCAGGTCCTACGAGCAGTACTTC
TRBV20-1,TRBJ2-4,.,.,CSAREVPTKSIQYF,TGCAGTGCTAGGGAGGTGCCCACCAAAAGCATTCAGTACTTC
TRBV20-1,TRBJ2-3,.,.,CRAKRGAGTQYF,TGCAGGGCTAAAAGGGGGGCAGGGACGCAGTATTTT
TRBV2,TRBJ2-3,.,.,CASSAAGRTDTQYF,TGTGCCAGCAGTGCGGCAGGCCGCACAGATACGCAGTATTTT
TRBV6-5,TRBJ2-1,many,TRBD2,CASSYRAGGEQFF,TGTGCCAGCAGTTACCGAGCGGGAGGAGAGCAGTTCTTC
TRBV14,TRBJ2-7,.,TRBD2,CASSRGLAPASYEQYF,TGTGCCAGCAGCCGTGGACTAGCACCTGCCTCCTACGAGCAGTACTTC
TRBV20-1,TRBJ2-1,many,TRBD2,CSARVASGSNYNEQFF,TGCAGTGCTAGAGTGGCTAGCGGGAGTAATTACAATGAGCAGTTCTTC
TRBV7-8,TRBJ2-3,once,.,CASSNPTGSTGGTDTQYF,TGTGCCAGCAGCAACCCTACAGGGTCCACCGGTGGCACAGATACGCAGTATTTT
TRBV6-1,TRBJ2-1,few,.,CASKGGLVQEQFF,TGTGCCAGCAAAGGAGGGCTCGTCCAAGAGCAGTTCTTC
TRBV12-3/TRBV12-4,TRBJ2-7,.,.,CASSLEVTTEQYF,TGTGCCAGCAGTTTAGAGGTGACGACCGAGCAGTACTTC
TRBV7-2,TRBJ2-5,.,TRBD2,CASSYTSGRVNEQYF,TGTGCCAGCAGCTATACTAGCGGGAGGGTCAATGAGCAGTACTTC
TRBV24-1,TRBJ2-1,few,.,CATSGAYNEQFF,TGTGCCACCAGTGGTGCCTACAATGAGCAGTTCTTC
TRBV27,TRBJ1-2,few,TRBD1,CASRTTGSGYTF,TGTGCCAGCAGGACGACAGGGAGCGGCTACACCTTC
TRBV5-1,TRBJ2-3,few,.,CASSLLPSGISTDTQYF,TGCGCCAGCAGCTTGCTACCTTCGGGGATAAGCACAGATACGCAGTATTTT
TRBV7-2,TRBJ2-2,.,TRBD1,CASTLRGLGTGELFF,TGTGCCAGCACCCTTAGGGGGCTCGGCACCGGGGAGCTGTTTTTT
TRBV5-1,TRBJ2-2,.,.,CASSLIPQVNRGTGGLFF,TGCGCCAGCAGCTTAATCCCACAGGTTAATAGAGGCACCGGGGGGCTGTTTTTT
TRBV12-3/TRBV12-4,TRBJ2-2,.,TRBD2,CASSLLAGVTGELFF,TGTGCCAGCAGTTTACTAGCGGGAGTAACCGGGGAGCTGTTTTTT
TRBV9,TRBJ2-1,many,.,CASSLSGSGYNEQFF,TGTGCCAGCAGCTTATCCGGGAGCGGTTACAATGAGCAGTTCTTC
TRBV28,TRBJ1-1,.,TRBD1,CASSLSGGKEAFF,TGTGCCAGCAGTTTATCAGGGGGAAAGGAGGCTTTCTTT
TRBV9,TRBJ2-1,.,TRBD2,CASSVGGGGTHNEQFF,TGTGCCAGCAGCGTAGGGGGGGGAGGGACCCACAATGAGCAGTTCTTC
TRBV4-1,TRBJ1-6,many,.,CASSPRTVNLSPLHF,TGCGCCAGCAGCCCCCGGACAGTTAACCTTTCACCCCTCCACTTT
TRBV29-1,TRBJ1-4,.,TRBD1,CSAPGQGGEKLFF,TGCAGCGCCCCCGGACAGGGTGGAGAAAAACTGTTTTTT
TRBV6-1,TRBJ1-6,.,.,CATRDNYNSPLHF,TGTGCCACCCGGGACAACTATAATTCACCCCTCCACTTT
TRBV18,TRBJ1-1,.,.,CASSPYAQNTEAFF,TGTGCCAGCTCACCATATGCTCAGAACACTGAAGCTTTCTTT
TRBV3-1,TRBJ1-2,.,TRBD1,CASSLWDRDGGYTF,TGTGCCAGCAGCCTTTGGGACAGGGATGGTGGCTACACCTTC
TRBV20-1,TRBJ2-3,many,.,CSGLPGHLRDTQYF,TGCAGTGGTCTACCGGGACACCTACGGGATACGCAGTATTTT
TRBV20-1,TRBJ1-5,few,.,CSARDPYSNQPQHF,TGCAGTGCTAGAGACCCTTATAGCAATCAGCCCCAGCATTTT
TRBV5-1,TRBJ1-4,many,.,CASSLRGPEKLFF,TGCGCCAGCAGCTTGAGGGGTCCCGAAAAACTGTTTTTT
TRBV7-9,TRBJ2-3,.,TRBD2,CASSSLNPAGGSTSTDTQYF,TGTGCCTCATCGTCCCTTAATCCAGCGGGGGGGAGTACTAGCACAGATACGCAGTATTTT
TRBV4-1,TRBJ2-1,many,TRBD2,CASSRGTSGSEQFF,TGCGCCAGCAGCCGAGGGACTAGCGGAAGTGAGCAGTTCTTC
TRBV30,TRBJ2-1,.,.,CAWSGGITEPYNEQFF,TGTGCCTGGAGTGGGGGGATTACGGAACCTTACAATGAGCAGTTCTTC
TRBV4-1,TRBJ2-3,few,TRBD1,CASSHVTGEDTQYF,TGCGCCAGCAGCCACGTGACAGGGGAAGATACGCAGTATTTT
TRBV3-1,TRBJ2-7,.,.,CASSQSGNEQYF,TGTGCCAGCAGCCAAAGCGGCAACGAGCAGTACTTC
TRBV10-3,TRBJ2-5,few,.,CAIGDSWETQYF,TGTGCCATCGGGGATAGTTGGGAGACCCAGTACTTC
TRBV7-2,TRBJ2-7,.,TRBD2,CASSLPRDYSYEQYF,TGTGCCAGCAGCCTCCCCAGGGACTACTCCTACGAGCAGTACTTC
TRBV5-1,TRBJ2-3,.,TRBD2,CASSSSIAGVVDTQYF,TGCGCCAGCAGCTCGAGCATAGCGGGGGTGGTCGATACGCAGTATTTT
TRBV28,TRBJ1-5,few,.,CASSLKAQRLPQHF,TGTGCCAGCAGTTTAAAGGCACAGAGGCTGCCCCAGCATTTT
TRBV6-5,TRBJ2-5,.,.,CACSEPGRSETQYF,TGTGCCTGCAGTGAACCCGGCCGTTCTGAGACCCAGTACTTC
TRBV6-5,TRBJ2-1,many,TRBD2,CASSFSGRLSYNEQFF,TGTGCCAGCAGTTTCTCCGGGAGGCTTTCCTACAATGAGCAGTTCTTC
TRBV28,TRBJ2-2,.,.,CASSNRGTTNTGELFF,TGTGCCAGCAGTAACCGGGGGACAACGAACACCGGGGAGCTGTTTTTT
TRBV13,TRBJ2-7,.,TRBD1,CASSGRGTGSSYEQYF,TGTGCCAGCAGCGGCAGAGGGACAGGGAGTTCCTACGAGCAGTACTTC
TRBV7-9,TRBJ2-7,.,TRBD1,CASSPQDRDEQYF,TGTGCCAGCAGCCCTCAGGACAGGGACGAGCAGTACTTC
TRBV18,TRBJ2-2,.,.,CASSPTESVTGELFF,TGTGCCAGCTCACCTACGGAGTCGGTCACCGGGGAGCTGTTTTTT
TRBV5-1,TRBJ1-1,few,.,CASSTATTRDTEAFF,TGCGCCAGCAGCACCGCCACCACAAGGGACACTGAAGCTTTCTTT
TRBV27,TRBJ2-5,.,.,CASSVISRETQYF,TGTGCCAGCAGTGTAATTAGTCGGGAGACCCAGTACTTC
TRBV28,TRBJ1-2,.,.,CASSQGGDGYTF,TGTGCCAGCAGTCAGGGCGGTGACGGCTACACCTTC
TRBV25-1,TRBJ2-7,.,.,CASRGLVGAYEQYF,TGTGCCAGCAGAGGCCTTGTGGGGGCCTACGAGCAGTACTTC
TRBV5-1,TRBJ2-2,.,.,CASSLRQDTGELFF,TGCGCCAGCAGCTTGAGACAAGACACCGGGGAGCTGTTTTTT
TRBV2,TRBJ2-6,few,TRBD1,CASSAGQGSGANVLTF,TGTGCCAGCAGTGCGGGACAGGGATCGGGGGCCAACGTCCTGACTTTC
TRBV27,TRBJ1-1,.,.,CACSSRGEAFF,TGTGCCTGCAGTTCGAGGGGTGAAGCTTTCTTT